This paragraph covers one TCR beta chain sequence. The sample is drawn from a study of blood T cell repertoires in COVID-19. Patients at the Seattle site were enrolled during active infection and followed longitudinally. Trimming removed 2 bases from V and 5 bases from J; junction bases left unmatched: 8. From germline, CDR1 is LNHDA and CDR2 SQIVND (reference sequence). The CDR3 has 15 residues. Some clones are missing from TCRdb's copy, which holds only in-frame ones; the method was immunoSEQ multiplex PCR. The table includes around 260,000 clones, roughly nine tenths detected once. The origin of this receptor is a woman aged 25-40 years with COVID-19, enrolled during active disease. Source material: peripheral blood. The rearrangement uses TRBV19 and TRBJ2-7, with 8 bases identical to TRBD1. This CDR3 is CASSIPGGRPHEQYF. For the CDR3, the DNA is TGTGCCAGTAGTATACCAGGGGGCAGACCCCACGAGCAGTACTTC.